A single sample is the source of the 28 T cell receptor beta chains below, sequenced in a study of T cell repertoires in cytomegalovirus infection. TCRdb reprocessed the reads via MiXCR and lists one record per CDR3 protein. The sample records fewer than 900,000 distinct CDR3 sequences, about 28% being singletons. Antigen specificity for these receptors is unknown. Source: cultured CD8+ T cells from PBMCs, taken from culture after CMV antigen stimulation. The receptors originated from a human donor in good health (CMV status not recorded). Some clones in this sample may be carry-over from other donors' samples.

V and J are TRBV19 and TRBJ1-2, with D possibly being TRBD1 (5 bases). The germline V and J ends were trimmed by 8 bases and 4 bases, with 11 bases remaining between them. This CDR3 comprises 12 residues. The germline gives CDR1 LNHDA, CDR2 SQIVND (reference sequence). In DNA, the CDR3 is TGTGCCAGTCGACAGCATGTCTATGGCTACACCTTC. Amino acid sequence: CASRQHVYGYTF.

This chain links TRBV15 with TRBJ2-1, with TRBD1 matching over 10 bases. V lost 2 bases to trimming and J lost 9 bases; unmatched junction nucleotides: 13. The CDR3 runs 17 residues. CDR1 and CDR2 from the germline V gene are LNHNV and YYDKDF (reference sequence). The CDR3 bases are TGTGCCACCAGCAGAACCCTCGGGGACAGGGGCTATCGTGAGCAGTTCTTC. The encoded protein is CATSRTLGDRGYREQFF. The full variable domain, its missing parts supplied by reference TRBV15 and TRBJ2-1, is DAMVIQNPRYQVTQFGKPVTLSCSQTLNHNVMYWYQQKSSQAPKLLFHYYDKDFNNEADTPDNFQSRRPNTSFCFLDIRSPGLGDTAMYLCATSRTLGDRGYREQFFGPGTRLTVL.

As DNA, the CDR3 is TGTGCCACCAGTGATCGGATAGAAGGCACCGGGGAGCTGTTTTTT. Its translation: CATSDRIEGTGELFF. The gene calls are TRBV24-1 and TRBJ2-2; D remains ambiguous. V gave up 3 bases and J gave up 4 bases, with 11 bases separating them. The CDR3 is 15 residues long. Per the germline V gene, CDR1 is KGHDR and CDR2 is SFDVKD.

The chain recombines TRBV7-8 with TRBJ2-7; no clear D. V gave up 0 bases and J gave up 2 bases, with 8 bases separating them. CDR1 is SGHVS and CDR2 is FQNEAQ in the germline V gene. The CDR3 covers 14 residues. The CDR3 spells CASSLAGETYEQYV. The CDR3 nucleotides are TGTGCCAGCAGCTTAGCGGGTGAGACCTACGAGCAGTACGTC.

The chain joins TRBV12-3 or TRBV12-4 to TRBJ2-7; D not certain. This CDR3 spans 11 amino acids. The V end was cut by 4 bases, the J end by 3 bases, with 4 bases between. CDR3 bases: TGTGCCAGCAGTTGGAACTACGAGCAGTACTTC. Translating gives CASSWNYEQYF.

The rearrangement uses TRBV7-9 and TRBJ1-5; the D gene is possibly TRBD1 (6 bases). The germline V and J ends were trimmed by 1 base and 6 bases, with 13 bases remaining between them. This CDR3 comprises 15 residues. Germline V CDR1 and CDR2: SEHNR, FQNEAQ (reference sequence). CDR3 coding DNA: TGTGCCAGCAGCTTAGGCACAGGGTTCTTTCAGCCCCAGCATTTT. It codes for CASSLGTGFFQPQHF.

V and J are TRBV28 and TRBJ1-2, with D possibly TRBD1 on 6 matching bases. Germline CDR1 reads MDHEN; CDR2 reads SYDVKM. V lost 1 base and J lost 7, with 19 bases in between. This CDR3 has 16 residues. The CDR3 DNA reads TGTGCCAGCAGTTTATTCGGGGATGGACAGCTGCGTGGCTACACCTTC. This codes for CASSLFGDGQLRGYTF.

This clonotype turned up a few times. The genes are TRBV29-1 and TRBJ1-6; D unclear. Germline V gene sequence: CDR1 SQVTM, CDR2 ANQGSEA. This CDR3 spans 13 amino acids. The V end was cut by 5 bases, the J end by 0 bases, with 5 bases between. As DNA, the CDR3 is TGCAGCGTTAAAGGCTCCTATAATTCACCCCTCCACTTT. Translating it yields CSVKGSYNSPLHF.

This clonotype has just a few counts. The chain combines TRBV12-3 or TRBV12-4 with TRBJ2-1; D is ambiguous. Trimming left V 3 bases short and J 6 bases short, with 12 bases between. The CDR3 runs to 14 residues. The CDR3 region has the DNA TGTGCCAGCAGTTTTGGAGCCTCCCGCAATGAGCAGTTCTTC. It yields the protein CASSFGASRNEQFF.

The chain carries TRBV6-1 and TRBJ2-5, with TRBD1 matching 7 bases. The CDR3 sequence is 14 residues long. CDR1 and CDR2 (germline): MNHNS, SASEGT. The V and J ends lost 6 bases and 3 bases, in that order; junction bases with no gene match: 7. The CDR3 bases are TGTGCCAGCAGACCCTGGGACAGCGAAGAGACCCAGTACTTC. Translated, it gives CASRPWDSEETQYF.

V gene TRBV14 combines with J gene TRBJ2-1; TRBD2 aligns across 10 bases. J lost 9 bases, V lost 0 bases, and 14 bases had no gene match. CDR3 length equals 18 residues. Looked up from germline, CDR1 is SGHDN and CDR2 is FVKESK. In nucleotides, the CDR3 is TGTGCCAGCAGCCAAGAGGTGGCTCTAGCGGGGGCTTTGGCTGAGCAGTTCTTC. This sequence encodes CASSQEVALAGALAEQFF. The full variable domain, in which reference TRBV14 and TRBJ2-1 provide the parts outside the CDR3, is EAGVTQFPSHSVIEKGQTVTLRCDPISGHDNLYWYRRVMGKEIKFLLHFVKESKQDESGMPNNRFLAERTGGTYSTLKVQPAELEDSGVYFCASSQEVALAGALAEQFFGPGTRLTVL.

This clonotype was found a few times. The germline gene is not matched at one end of the junction; a read error may be the cause. The chain links TRBV7-6 to TRBJ2-5, with TRBD2 matching over 8 bases. The CDR3 is 17 amino acids. Per the germline V gene, CDR1 is SGHVS and CDR2 is FNYEAQ. The CDR3 protein is CASSLGRAGARERSQYF. For the CDR3, the DNA is TGTGCTAGCAGCCTGGGGAGAGCGGGGGCAAGAGAGCGGAGCCAGTACTTC.

This clonotype was observed many times. The chain employs TRBV7-6 and TRBJ2-1; 13 positions match TRBD2. CDR1 is SGHVS, CDR2 FNYEAQ, per germline. The CDR3 totals 15 residues. Losses at the gene ends were 4 bases for V and 6 bases for J; bases not matched to a gene: 3. CDR3 nucleotide sequence: TGTGCCAGCAGCTGGGGACTAGCGGGGTTCAATGAGCAGTTCTTC. Protein product: CASSWGLAGFNEQFF.

This chain uses TRBV19 with TRBJ1-1; the D is unclear. Trimming removed 8 bases from V and 6 bases from J, with 13 bases in between. CDR1 is LNHDA, CDR2 SQIVND, per germline (reference sequence). The CDR3 is made up of 12 amino acids. CDR3 nucleotide sequence: TGTGCCAGTTTCACTACCGGGGCTGAAGCTTTCTTT. Its protein is CASFTTGAEAFF.

On this clonotype itself: A clone one base away is much larger, so this may be a read error. J is TRBJ2-5 and V is TRBV6-6; 10 nucleotides line up with TRBD1. The CDR3 is made up of 15 amino acids. V lost 2 bases and J lost 2; bases outside the gene matches: 2. The germline V gene encodes CDR1 MNHNY and CDR2 SVGAGI (reference sequence). The CDR3 DNA is TGTGCCAGCAGTTACCGGGACAGGGGACAAGAGACCCAGTACTTC. Translating it yields CASSYRDRGQETQYF.

The genes are TRBV12-3 or TRBV12-4 and TRBJ1-5; D may be TRBD1 (6 bases). The V end lost 2 bases, the J end lost 2 bases, and 10 bases lay between the germline ends. CDR3 size: 15 residues. The CDR3, as DNA: TGTGCCAGCAGTTTATTCGGGACACGCAATCAGCCCCAGCATTTT. Its protein product is CASSLFGTRNQPQHF.

This clonotype was seen repeatedly, ten times or more. The CDR3 sequence: CASTSQRDQETQYF. The CDR3 DNA reads TGTGCCAGCACCAGCCAACGGGACCAAGAGACCCAGTACTTC. The V call is TRBV12-3 or TRBV12-4, the J call TRBJ2-5, with no clear D. Deletions cut 7 bases from V and 0 bases from J, with 12 bases between. The CDR3 is made up of 14 amino acids.

With respect to this clonotype: A much larger clone differs from this one at a single base, so this may be a read error. The chain links TRBV7-9 to TRBJ2-2; TRBD2 is a possible D gene (5 bases). There are 16 residues in the CDR3. Germline V gene sequence: CDR1 SEHNR, CDR2 FQNEAQ (reference sequence). The V and J ends lost 1 base and 4 bases respectively, with 13 bases between them. The CDR3 region is CASSLESGSGTGELFF. CDR3 sequence (DNA): TGTGCCAGCAGCTTAGAGTCGGGGTCGGGCACCGGGGAGCTGTTTTTT.

This clonotype was picked up a small number of times. This rearrangement joins TRBV19 to TRBJ2-1; 10 bases align to TRBD2. Germline CDR1 LNHDA, CDR2 SQIVND (reference sequence). The CDR3 is 15 amino acids. The V gene end was trimmed by 7 bases and the J gene end by 1 base; junction bases not matched to a gene: 4. The CDR3 coding sequence is TGTGCCAGTAAGCAGCGGGGGGGGTCCTACAATGAGCAGTTCTTC. Translating it yields CASKQRGGSYNEQFF.

This clonotype was recorded at least ten times. V gene TRBV7-2 combines with J gene TRBJ2-5, with 8 bases identical to TRBD1. Losses at the gene ends were 7 bases for V and 6 bases for J; bases not matched to a gene: 7. CDR3 length: 13 residues. Germline-derived CDR1 and CDR2 are SGHTA and FQGNSA. This chain's CDR3 is CASNQDRAKTQYF. In DNA, the CDR3 is TGTGCCAGCAACCAGGACAGGGCCAAGACCCAGTACTTC. The whole variable domain, remainder taken from reference TRBV7-2 and TRBJ2-5, is GAGVSQSPSNKVTEKGKDVELRCDPISGHTALYWYRQSLGQGLEFLIYFQGNSAPDKSGLPSDRFSAERTGGSVSTLTIQRTQQEDSAVYLCASNQDRAKTQYFGPGTRLLVL.

This sequence joins TRBV27 and TRBJ2-7, with D perhaps matching TRBD1 (5 bases). The germline V and J ends were trimmed by 2 bases and 6 bases, with 17 bases remaining between them. The CDR3 extends over 15 amino acids. Germline CDR1 MNHEY, CDR2 SMNVEV (reference sequence). The DNA for the CDR3 is TGTGCCAGCAGTTTAACCAGGGCCAGGGCCAGCGAGCAGTACTTC. Encoded protein: CASSLTRARASEQYF.

The table lists this clonotype with a few counts. The DNA for the CDR3 is TGTGCCAGCAGTAGAGGACAGGCGATGAACACTGAAGCTTTCTTT. As protein: CASSRGQAMNTEAFF. The genes are TRBV12-3 or TRBV12-4 and TRBJ1-1; 7 nucleotides align to TRBD1. This CDR3 is built from 15 residues. With V trimmed by 5 bases and J by 0 bases, 6 bases remained unmatched.

The J gene is TRBJ1-2, the V gene TRBV20-1; D unresolved. V was trimmed by 2 bases and J by 4 bases, leaving 11 bases between them. Germline CDR1 is DFQATT and CDR2 is SNEGSKA (reference sequence). This CDR3 has 13 residues. The CDR3 coding sequence is TGCAGTGCTAGACCCAACGATGCCTATGGCTACACCTTC. The encoded protein is CSARPNDAYGYTF.

V is TRBV6-2 or TRBV6-3 and J is TRBJ2-7; 7 nucleotides line up with TRBD2. Losses at the gene ends were 6 bases for V and 3 bases for J; bases not matched to a gene: 11. Germline CDR1 reads MNHEY; CDR2 reads SVGEGT. This CDR3 spans 15 amino acids. DNA for the CDR3: TGTGCCAGCAGGCCCGCCCTAGCGGAGGTCTACGAGCAGTACTTC. Amino acid sequence: CASRPALAEVYEQYF.

The sample holds a few counts of this clonotype. V is TRBV29-1 and J is TRBJ2-7, with 7 bases aligning to TRBD2. Germline values: CDR1 SQVTM, CDR2 ANQGSEA. This CDR3 has 13 residues. V was pared by 2 bases and J by 3 bases, with 4 bases of the junction left unmatched. CDR3 DNA: TGCAGCGTTGAACAGCGGGGTGACTACGAGCAGTACTTC. Amino acid sequence: CSVEQRGDYEQYF.

This clonotype was recorded a few times. The rearrangement uses TRBV18 and TRBJ1-2; D not resolved. Germline V gives CDR1 KGHSH, CDR2 LQKENI. There are 14 residues in the CDR3. Trimming stripped 3 bases from V and 2 bases from J, with 10 bases between. The CDR3 here is CASSPQEQNYGYTF. DNA for the CDR3: TGTGCCAGCTCACCCCAGGAACAGAACTATGGCTACACCTTC.

The genes are TRBV20-1 and TRBJ2-1; D ambiguous. The ends were cut back, 4 bases at V and 2 bases at J, with 9 bases in the middle. Germline loops: CDR1 DFQATT, CDR2 SNEGSKA (reference sequence). The CDR3 sequence is 13 residues long. In nucleotides, the CDR3 is TGCAGTGCTAAAGACATGGCCTACAATGAGCAGTTCTTC. It specifies CSAKDMAYNEQFF.

This clonotype has only a few counts. The J gene is TRBJ2-2, the V gene TRBV9, with D perhaps matching TRBD1 (5 bases). The V end was cut by 0 bases, the J end by 3 bases, with 15 bases between. The CDR3 is made up of 17 amino acids. CDR1 SGDLS and CDR2 YYNGEE come from the germline V gene. This chain's CDR3 is CASSVALQGEDTGELFF. DNA for the CDR3: TGTGCCAGCAGCGTAGCTCTCCAGGGCGAGGACACCGGGGAGCTGTTTTTT. Combining the CDR3 with reference TRBV9 and TRBJ2-2 gives the whole variable domain DSGVTQTPKHLITATGQRVTLRCSPRSGDLSVYWYQQSLDQGLQFLIQYYNGEERAKGNILERFSAQQFPDLHSELNLSSLELGDSALYFCASSVALQGEDTGELFFGEGSRLTVL.